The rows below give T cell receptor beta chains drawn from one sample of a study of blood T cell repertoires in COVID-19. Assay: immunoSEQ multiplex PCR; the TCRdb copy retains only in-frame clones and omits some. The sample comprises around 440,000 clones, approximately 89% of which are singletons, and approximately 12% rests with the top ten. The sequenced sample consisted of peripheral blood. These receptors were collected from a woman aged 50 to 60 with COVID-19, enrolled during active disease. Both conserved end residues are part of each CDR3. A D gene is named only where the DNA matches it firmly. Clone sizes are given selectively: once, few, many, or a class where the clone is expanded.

CDR3nt: TGTGCCAGTAGTACCGGGACAGGCCTCCTGGGTCGGGCTTTCTTT
CDR3aa: CASSTGTGLLGRAFF
d_gene: TRBD1
len: 15
abundance: NA
j_gene: TRBJ1-1
v_gene: TRBV19

CDR3nt: TGCAGCATACAAGGGGTAGGGGGTGGCTACACCTTC
CDR3aa: CSIQGVGGGYTF
d_gene: NA
len: 12
abundance: NA
j_gene: TRBJ1-2
v_gene: TRBV29-1

CDR3nt: TGTGCCAGCAGCGTAGATGCGGGCAGGTACAATGAGCAGTTCTTC
CDR3aa: CASSVDAGRYNEQFF
d_gene: NA
len: 15
abundance: NA
j_gene: TRBJ2-1
v_gene: TRBV9

CDR3nt: TGTGCCAGCAGCTCACTCACAGGGGGGTTCGATGAGCAGTTCTTC
CDR3aa: CASSSLTGGFDEQFF
d_gene: TRBD1
len: 15
abundance: NA
j_gene: TRBJ2-1
v_gene: TRBV11-3

CDR3nt: TGTGCCAGCAGCCAGGGGAGCACTGAAGCTTTCTTT
CDR3aa: CASSQGSTEAFF
d_gene: NA
len: 12
abundance: NA
j_gene: TRBJ1-1
v_gene: TRBV5-6

CDR3nt: TGTGCCAGCTCACCCGGCAGGGGCGAGACCCAGTACTTC
CDR3aa: CASSPGRGETQYF
d_gene: NA
len: 13
abundance: NA
j_gene: TRBJ2-5
v_gene: TRBV18

CDR3nt: TGTGCCAGAGGGACAGGGAGCTCCACAGATACGCAGTATTTT
CDR3aa: CARGTGSSTDTQYF
d_gene: TRBD1
len: 14
abundance: NA
j_gene: TRBJ2-3
v_gene: TRBV2

CDR3nt: TGTGCCAGCAGCCCCCTCCGGGACTACACCTACGAGCAGTACTTC
CDR3aa: CASSPLRDYTYEQYF
d_gene: TRBD2
len: 15
abundance: NA
j_gene: TRBJ2-7
v_gene: TRBV9

CDR3nt: TGTGCCAGCAGCGAGATGACAGGGGGATTTGAGACCCAGTACTTC
CDR3aa: CASSEMTGGFETQYF
d_gene: TRBD1
len: 15
abundance: NA
j_gene: TRBJ2-5
v_gene: TRBV11-1

CDR3nt: TGTGCTAGTGCCCAACAGGGGCATGAGCAGTTCTTC
CDR3aa: CASAQQGHEQFF
d_gene: TRBD1
len: 12
abundance: NA
j_gene: TRBJ2-1
v_gene: TRBV12-5

CDR3nt: TGTGCCAGCACCCCCAGCGGGTCCTACAATGAGCAGTTCTTC
CDR3aa: CASTPSGSYNEQFF
d_gene: NA
len: 14
abundance: NA
j_gene: TRBJ2-1
v_gene: TRBV7-8

CDR3nt: TGTGCCAGCAGCCGAGGCGGGGGGGCTCGGACAGATACGCAGTATTTT
CDR3aa: CASSRGGGARTDTQYF
d_gene: TRBD2
len: 16
abundance: NA
j_gene: TRBJ2-3
v_gene: TRBV11-2

CDR3nt: TGTGCCAGTAGTGTACAGGGGGCAGGCAATCAGCCCCAGCATTTT
CDR3aa: CASSVQGAGNQPQHF
d_gene: TRBD1
len: 15
abundance: few
j_gene: TRBJ1-5
v_gene: TRBV19

CDR3nt: TGTGCCAGCAGACCTGGGAGGGTGAGGTCCTACGAGCAGTACTTC
CDR3aa: CASRPGRVRSYEQYF
d_gene: TRBD2
len: 15
abundance: NA
j_gene: TRBJ2-7
v_gene: TRBV6-2/TRBV6-3

CDR3nt: TGTGCCTCATCGCAGGGGGTTTCTGAAAAACTGTTTTTT
CDR3aa: CASSQGVSEKLFF
d_gene: TRBD1
len: 13
abundance: NA
j_gene: TRBJ1-4
v_gene: TRBV30

CDR3nt: TGTGCCAGCAGTTTAGCGGGGAGCTCCTACAATGAGCAGTTCTTC
CDR3aa: CASSLAGSSYNEQFF
d_gene: NA
len: 15
abundance: once
j_gene: TRBJ2-1
v_gene: TRBV27

CDR3nt: TGCGCCAGCAGCTTGAGGACTAGCGGGGTTGGTGAGCAGTTCTTC
CDR3aa: CASSLRTSGVGEQFF
d_gene: TRBD2
len: 15
abundance: NA
j_gene: TRBJ2-1
v_gene: TRBV5-1

CDR3nt: TGTGCCAGCAGCCAATCAGGACAGGGGGCCGCCTACGAGCAGTACTTC
CDR3aa: CASSQSGQGAAYEQYF
d_gene: TRBD1
len: 16
abundance: NA
j_gene: TRBJ2-7
v_gene: TRBV4-2

CDR3nt: TGCAGTGCTATGAGGAGGGTTGAGGCTTTCTTT
CDR3aa: CSAMRRVEAFF
d_gene: NA
len: 11
abundance: NA
j_gene: TRBJ1-1
v_gene: TRBV20-1

CDR3nt: TGTGCCACCAGTGATCGAGGACAGCAAGAGACCCAGTACTTC
CDR3aa: CATSDRGQQETQYF
d_gene: NA
len: 14
abundance: once
j_gene: TRBJ2-5
v_gene: TRBV24-1

CDR3nt: TGTGCCTGGAGTCCGAACCGCGGGACAGGGGAATTCGGCGGCACTGAAGCTTTCTTT
CDR3aa: CAWSPNRGTGEFGGTEAFF
d_gene: TRBD1
len: 19
abundance: NA
j_gene: TRBJ1-1
v_gene: TRBV30

CDR3nt: TGTGCCAGCAGTGATAATCTCGGAGATACGCAGTATTTT
CDR3aa: CASSDNLGDTQYF
d_gene: NA
len: 13
abundance: NA
j_gene: TRBJ2-3
v_gene: TRBV6-1

CDR3nt: TGTGCCAGCAGTTTACTAGCGGGATTCCTCCCCGATACGCAGTATTTT
CDR3aa: CASSLLAGFLPDTQYF
d_gene: TRBD2
len: 16
abundance: NA
j_gene: TRBJ2-3
v_gene: TRBV27

CDR3nt: TGTGCCAGCTCAGGCTCCGGACAGGGGGTTGAGGGCTACACCTTC
CDR3aa: CASSGSGQGVEGYTF
d_gene: TRBD1
len: 15
abundance: NA
j_gene: TRBJ1-2
v_gene: TRBV18

CDR3nt: TGTGCCAGCAGCCTCGTAGGGACAGGGGAAGGGACCCAGTACTTC
CDR3aa: CASSLVGTGEGTQYF
d_gene: TRBD1
len: 15
abundance: NA
j_gene: TRBJ2-5
v_gene: TRBV2

CDR3nt: TGCAGCGCTGGAAACGGGAATCAGCCCCAGCATTTT
CDR3aa: CSAGNGNQPQHF
d_gene: NA
len: 12
abundance: NA
j_gene: TRBJ1-5
v_gene: TRBV29-1

CDR3nt: TGTGCCAGCAGGGGATGGGAGTGGCCGGGCGAGCAGTACTTC
CDR3aa: CASRGWEWPGEQYF
d_gene: NA
len: 14
abundance: NA
j_gene: TRBJ2-7
v_gene: TRBV6-5

CDR3nt: TGTGCCAGCAGTGACAGGGTCGGCACTGAAGCTTTCTTT
CDR3aa: CASSDRVGTEAFF
d_gene: NA
len: 13
abundance: NA
j_gene: TRBJ1-1
v_gene: TRBV25-1

CDR3nt: TGTGCCAGCAGCCAAGCCGTGGGCGTTTACAATGAGCAGTTCTTC
CDR3aa: CASSQAVGVYNEQFF
d_gene: NA
len: 15
abundance: NA
j_gene: TRBJ2-1
v_gene: TRBV4-2

CDR3nt: TGTGCCAGCAGCTCAGGGGGGCACTACAATGAGCAGTTCTTC
CDR3aa: CASSSGGHYNEQFF
d_gene: NA
len: 14
abundance: NA
j_gene: TRBJ2-1
v_gene: TRBV11-1

CDR3nt: TGTGCCAGCAGCTTGGTAGGTGGAGGAGGCTACACCTTC
CDR3aa: CASSLVGGGGYTF
d_gene: NA
len: 13
abundance: NA
j_gene: TRBJ1-2
v_gene: TRBV5-4

CDR3nt: TGTGCCAGCAGCGGGGGCAGGCGACGGTCCCTGAACACTGAAGCTTTCTTT
CDR3aa: CASSGGRRRSLNTEAFF
d_gene: NA
len: 17
abundance: NA
j_gene: TRBJ1-1
v_gene: TRBV11-2

CDR3nt: TGTGCCAGCAGTTCGGGACTCTATGGCTACACCTTC
CDR3aa: CASSSGLYGYTF
d_gene: NA
len: 12
abundance: NA
j_gene: TRBJ1-2
v_gene: TRBV28

CDR3nt: TGTGCCAGCAGCGACGAGGGGGGGGAGGGTTACGAGCAGTACTTC
CDR3aa: CASSDEGGEGYEQYF
d_gene: NA
len: 15
abundance: NA
j_gene: TRBJ2-7
v_gene: TRBV3-1/TRBV3-2

CDR3nt: TGTGCCAGCAGCTTCGCCGGAGGCACTGAAGCTTTCTTT
CDR3aa: CASSFAGGTEAFF
d_gene: NA
len: 13
abundance: NA
j_gene: TRBJ1-1
v_gene: TRBV11-2

CDR3nt: TGTGCCAGCAGCCGACAGTCGGCTGGAGAGCAGTACTTC
CDR3aa: CASSRQSAGEQYF
d_gene: NA
len: 13
abundance: NA
j_gene: TRBJ2-7
v_gene: TRBV3-1/TRBV3-2

CDR3nt: TGTGCCAGCAGTCTACTGGATGAGCAGTTCTTC
CDR3aa: CASSLLDEQFF
d_gene: NA
len: 11
abundance: NA
j_gene: TRBJ2-1
v_gene: TRBV2

CDR3nt: TGTGCCAGCAGTCTCCTCGGGACAGGCAACACCGGGGAGCTGTTTTTT
CDR3aa: CASSLLGTGNTGELFF
d_gene: TRBD1
len: 16
abundance: NA
j_gene: TRBJ2-2
v_gene: TRBV2

CDR3nt: TGTGCCAGCAGTTCAGGGACAGGGGGAGGTCAGCCCCAGCATTTT
CDR3aa: CASSSGTGGGQPQHF
d_gene: TRBD1
len: 15
abundance: few
j_gene: TRBJ1-5
v_gene: TRBV27

CDR3nt: TGTGCCAGCAGCTTGGGATGGACACACAATCAGCCCCAGCATTTT
CDR3aa: CASSLGWTHNQPQHF
d_gene: NA
len: 15
abundance: NA
j_gene: TRBJ1-5
v_gene: TRBV5-5

CDR3nt: TGCAGTGCTAGACCGGTCGGAGGGGCTTTCTTT
CDR3aa: CSARPVGGAFF
d_gene: NA
len: 11
abundance: NA
j_gene: TRBJ1-1
v_gene: TRBV20-1

CDR3nt: TGTGCCAGCAGCCGGGACAGAAGAGAGACCCAGTACTTC
CDR3aa: CASSRDRRETQYF
d_gene: TRBD1
len: 13
abundance: NA
j_gene: TRBJ2-5
v_gene: TRBV12-3/TRBV12-4

CDR3nt: TGTGCCAGCAGCGCAACAGGGCGCCCTAATTCACCCCTCCACTTT
CDR3aa: CASSATGRPNSPLHF
d_gene: NA
len: 15
abundance: NA
j_gene: TRBJ1-6
v_gene: TRBV11-2

CDR3nt: TGCAGCGTTGGACAGGGGGCTGAAGCTTTCTTT
CDR3aa: CSVGQGAEAFF
d_gene: TRBD1
len: 11
abundance: NA
j_gene: TRBJ1-1
v_gene: TRBV29-1

CDR3nt: TGTGCCAGCAGCTTGGGGAGCATGGACACCGGGGAGCTGTTTTTT
CDR3aa: CASSLGSMDTGELFF
d_gene: NA
len: 15
abundance: NA
j_gene: TRBJ2-2
v_gene: TRBV7-9

CDR3nt: TGTGCCAGCAGCCCCCGCGGGGAAGGGGGCAATCAGCCCCAGCATTTT
CDR3aa: CASSPRGEGGNQPQHF
d_gene: NA
len: 16
abundance: NA
j_gene: TRBJ1-5
v_gene: TRBV21-1

CDR3nt: TGTGCCAGCAGCCCGGGACTAGCGGGGGGGAGCTCCTACAATGAGCAGTTCTTC
CDR3aa: CASSPGLAGGSSYNEQFF
d_gene: TRBD2
len: 18
abundance: NA
j_gene: TRBJ2-1
v_gene: TRBV13

CDR3nt: TGTGCCAGCAGGGAAAGGGGAGGAAACACCATATATTTT
CDR3aa: CASRERGGNTIYF
d_gene: NA
len: 13
abundance: NA
j_gene: TRBJ1-3
v_gene: TRBV12-3/TRBV12-4

CDR3nt: TGTGCCAGCAGTGAAACGGTAGAGGCCGGGGAGCTGTTTTTT
CDR3aa: CASSETVEAGELFF
d_gene: NA
len: 14
abundance: NA
j_gene: TRBJ2-2
v_gene: TRBV2

CDR3nt: TGTGCCGAACCCGGGACTAGCGGGGGGGCCCAGAGTTACAATGAGCAGTTCTTC
CDR3aa: CAEPGTSGGAQSYNEQFF
d_gene: TRBD2
len: 18
abundance: NA
j_gene: TRBJ2-1
v_gene: TRBV27

CDR3nt: TGTGCCCTCACAGGGTATGGAGAGACCCAGTACTTC
CDR3aa: CALTGYGETQYF
d_gene: NA
len: 12
abundance: NA
j_gene: TRBJ2-5
v_gene: TRBV30

CDR3nt: TGTGCCAGCAGCTCCGGTCCGGGGGGTCAGCCCCAGCATTTT
CDR3aa: CASSSGPGGQPQHF
d_gene: NA
len: 14
abundance: NA
j_gene: TRBJ1-5
v_gene: TRBV5-6

CDR3nt: TGTGCCAGCAGTCGAGACAGGGGCGGCGAGCAGTACTTC
CDR3aa: CASSRDRGGEQYF
d_gene: TRBD1
len: 13
abundance: NA
j_gene: TRBJ2-7
v_gene: TRBV3-1/TRBV3-2

CDR3nt: TGTGCCAGCAGCTTCGGACTAGCGGGTTCTGGGGAGACCCAGTACTTC
CDR3aa: CASSFGLAGSGETQYF
d_gene: TRBD2
len: 16
abundance: NA
j_gene: TRBJ2-5
v_gene: TRBV5-6

CDR3nt: TGCAGCGTTCGTGGGGGCCTGAACACTGAAGCTTTCTTT
CDR3aa: CSVRGGLNTEAFF
d_gene: NA
len: 13
abundance: NA
j_gene: TRBJ1-1
v_gene: TRBV29-1